These 23 T cell receptor beta chains were sequenced from one sample in a study of blood T cell repertoires in COVID-19. The repertoire was sequenced with immunoSEQ multiplex PCR; TCRdb's copy has only in-frame clones and lacks some. The repertoire has under 300,000 clones, 88% of them found once; the top ten carry 1%. Sequenced material: PBMCs or T cells enriched from blood (not recorded which). These receptor sequences come from a woman aged 25 to 45 who had recovered from COVID-19.

This sequence joins TRBV19 and TRBJ2-7, with 8 bases aligning to TRBD2. V was clipped by 3 bases and J by 1 base; unmatched bases: 5. The CDR3 consists of 15 residues. Germline-derived CDR1 and CDR2 are LNHDA and SQIVND (reference sequence). This CDR3 is CASSIVAGGSYEQYF. CDR3 sequence (DNA): TGTGCCAGTAGTATTGTGGCGGGGGGATCCTACGAGCAGTACTTC.

The chain carries TRBV10-1 and TRBJ2-2, with D possibly TRBD1 on 5 matching bases. Per germline, CDR1 WNHNN and CDR2 SYGVQD (reference sequence). V was shortened by 2 bases and J by 6 bases, with 16 bases between the two germline ends. The CDR3 sequence is 16 residues long. For the CDR3, the DNA is TGCGCCAGCAGTGAGACAGGACGTTTAGGGGCCGGGGAGCTGTTTTTT. Translating gives CASSETGRLGAGELFF.

In its sample, this clone was seen once. This rearrangement joins TRBV5-1 to TRBJ2-4; TRBD2 agrees at 10 bases. The length of the CDR3 is 18 residues. Germline V gene sequence: CDR1 SGHRS, CDR2 YFSETQ. J was trimmed by 0 bases and V by 0 bases; bases with no gene match: 6. This chain's CDR3 is CASSLASGSLIAKNIQYF. The CDR3 DNA reads as TGCGCCAGCAGCTTGGCTAGCGGGAGCCTCATAGCCAAAAACATTCAGTACTTC.

The gene calls are TRBV4-3 and TRBJ1-1; D gene unclear. Trimming shortened V by 4 bases and J by 0 bases, and 12 bases separated the two germline ends. Looked up from germline, CDR1 is LGHNA and CDR2 is YSLEER. The CDR3 totals 15 residues. The CDR3 loop reads CASSLSGVLNTEAFF. The CDR3 bases are TGCGCCAGCAGCCTCTCTGGAGTTTTGAACACTGAAGCTTTCTTT.

The chain has TRBV5-1 and TRBJ2-1, with 7 bases aligning to TRBD2. The J segment lost 4 bases and the V segment lost 3 bases, leaving 10 bases of the junction unmatched. CDR1 and CDR2 from the germline V gene are SGHRS and YFSETQ. This CDR3 has 16 residues. The CDR3 nucleotides read TGCGCCAGCAGCTACAAGCGGGAAACCCGTTACAATGAGCAGTTCTTC. The encoded protein is CASSYKRETRYNEQFF.

The rearrangement joins TRBV6-5 to TRBJ1-1; D perhaps matches TRBD1 (6 bases). Germline V lookup: CDR1 MNHEY, CDR2 SVGAGI. Trimming left V 8 bases short and J 1 base short, with 17 bases between. This CDR3 is 15 amino acids long. CDR3 nucleotides: TGTGCCAGCCGAGAGACTCCGGGACAGAACACTGAAGCTTTCTTT. As protein: CASRETPGQNTEAFF.

The J gene is TRBJ1-6, the V gene TRBV5-8; D unclear. The germline V gene encodes CDR1 SGHTS and CDR2 YDEGEE. The CDR3 covers 15 residues. V lost 1 base and J 9 bases, leaving 14 bases between the germline ends. CDR3 protein: CASSLSRSRSSPLHF. The CDR3 nucleotides are TGTGCCAGCAGCTTGAGCCGCAGCCGGAGTTCACCCCTCCACTTT.

V gene TRBV30 combines with J gene TRBJ1-1, with D uncertain. Germline-derived CDR1 and CDR2 are GTSNPN and SVGIG (reference sequence). The CDR3 extends over 16 amino acids. V shed 0 bases and J shed 5 bases, with 19 bases lying between them. CDR3 bases: TGTGCCTGGAGTGTTTTCTTACGGCCACCGGGGACTGAAGCTTTCTTT. Protein sequence: CAWSVFLRPPGTEAFF.

The chain uses TRBV7-3 and TRBJ2-1, with 7 bases fitting TRBD2. This CDR3 spans 15 amino acids. The J segment lost 6 bases and the V segment lost 8 bases, leaving 13 bases of the junction unmatched. CDR1 and CDR2 from the germline V gene are SGHTA and FQGTGA. DNA for the CDR3: TGTGCCAGCGGCCCAGGACTAGTTCCGTTCAATGAGCAGTTCTTC. Translation gives CASGPGLVPFNEQFF.

To note about this clone: One end of the junction is discordant with germline, which a read error may explain. The rearrangement links TRBV27 to TRBJ2-5, with D possibly being TRBD2 (6 bases). Germline CDR1 is MNHEY and CDR2 is SMNVEV (reference sequence). The CDR3 consists of 13 residues. In DNA form, the CDR3 reads TGTGCCAGCCGTTTCCGGGGGCAAGAGACCCAGTACTTC. It encodes CASRFRGQETQYF.

The chain employs TRBV4-3 and TRBJ2-7, with 9 positions matching TRBD2. CDR3 length equals 17 residues. Germline V CDR1 and CDR2: LGHNA, YSLEER. V trimming: 1 base; J trimming: 3 bases; junction bases outside the gene matches: 10. DNA of the CDR3: TGCGCCAGCAGCCAAGGAACCCTAGCGGGGAGTCACTACGAGCAGTACTTC. Translated, it gives CASSQGTLAGSHYEQYF.

The chain uses TRBV5-4 and TRBJ1-4; D gene unclear. This CDR3 is built from 16 residues. With 4 bases removed from V and 1 base from J, the gap between germline ends came to 14 bases. The germline gives CDR1 SGHNT, CDR2 YYREEE (reference sequence). The CDR3 coding sequence is TGTGCCAGCAGCCGTGGGCCGGGGTTAACTAATGAAAAACTGTTTTTT. It encodes CASSRGPGLTNEKLFF.

This chain connects TRBV18 to TRBJ1-2; 8 bases match TRBD1. V gave up 3 bases and J gave up 4 bases; unmatched junction bases: 7. Germline CDR1 reads KGHSH; CDR2 reads LQKENI. The CDR3 is made up of 15 amino acids. CDR3 sequence (DNA): TGTGCCAGCTCACCTTCGGGACAGGTTTTCTATGGCTACACCTTC. Its translation is CASSPSGQVFYGYTF.

The V gene is TRBV7-2, the J gene TRBJ2-3; TRBD2 matches at 11 bases. Losses at the gene ends were 1 base for V and 9 bases for J; bases not matched to a gene: 9. This CDR3 region has 16 residues. In germline, CDR1 is SGHTA, CDR2 FQGNSA. CDR3 bases: TGTGCCAGCAGCTTAGGGGCTAGCGGGGGGCAAGGGACGCAGTATTTT. Protein product: CASSLGASGGQGTQYF.

V and J are TRBV4-2 and TRBJ2-1, with a tentative D call TRBD1 (6 bases). Germline V gene data show CDR1 as LGHNA and CDR2 as YNFKEQ. The CDR3 is 12 residues long. Deletions cut 2 bases from V and 10 bases from J, with 9 bases between. The CDR3 sequence is CASSQWTEEQFF. The CDR3 DNA follows: TGTGCCAGCAGCCAATGGACAGAGGAGCAGTTCTTC.

For the CDR3, the DNA is TGTGCCAGCACCGCAGCGGGAGGATGGAACACCGGGGAGCTGTTTTTT. Its translation: CASTAAGGWNTGELFF. The V call is TRBV2, the J call TRBJ2-2, with TRBD2 matching over 9 bases. This CDR3 contains 16 residues. Germline V gene data show CDR1 as SNHLY and CDR2 as FYNNEI. Trimming cost V 7 bases and J 1 base; bases outside gene matches: 7.

This rearrangement joins TRBV10-3 to TRBJ2-7; 10 bases are a match to TRBD1. Germline values: CDR1 ENHRY, CDR2 SYGVKD. V dropped 6 bases and J dropped 5; count of bases not matched to a gene: 10. CDR3 length: 15 amino acids. The DNA for the CDR3 is TGTGCCATCAGCATCCTGACAGGGGGCAATCACGAGCAGTACTTC. Translated, it gives CAISILTGGNHEQYF.

The chain has TRBV27 and TRBJ1-1, with 9 nucleotides matching TRBD1. V shed 6 bases, J shed 11 bases, and the junction held 13 bases outside the gene matches. This CDR3 region has 14 residues. From germline, CDR1 is MNHEY and CDR2 SMNVEV (reference sequence). The CDR3 reads CASSSLTGGRRAFF. The CDR3 DNA sequence: TGTGCCAGCAGCAGTCTGACAGGGGGACGCCGGGCTTTCTTT.

The chain joins TRBV27 to TRBJ1-4; D unclear. CDR3 length equals 13 residues. Germline V gene sequence: CDR1 MNHEY, CDR2 SMNVEV (reference sequence). Deletions cut 7 bases from V and 5 bases from J, with 11 bases between. The DNA for the CDR3 is TGTGCCAGCACCGGAGGACCGAATGAAAAACTGTTTTTT. It is translated as CASTGGPNEKLFF.

The rearrangement uses TRBV6-4 and TRBJ2-1, with 7 positions matching TRBD1. This CDR3 is 13 amino acids long. Looked up from germline, CDR1 is MRHNA and CDR2 is SNTAGT. V shed 6 bases, J shed 8 bases, and the junction held 7 bases outside the gene matches. The CDR3 reads CASSRQGYDEQFF. CDR3 coding DNA: TGTGCCAGCAGCCGACAGGGATACGATGAGCAGTTCTTC.

The chain couples TRBV27 to TRBJ1-2, with TRBD1 matching 7 bases. This CDR3 is built from 16 residues. Germline V gives CDR1 MNHEY, CDR2 SMNVEV (reference sequence). V was pared by 5 bases and J by 3 bases, with 12 bases of the junction left unmatched. The CDR3 region is CASSPKGQPTHYGYTF. CDR3 nucleotide sequence: TGTGCCAGCAGTCCTAAGGGACAGCCAACCCACTATGGCTACACCTTC.

The rearrangement links TRBV21-1 to TRBJ2-5; TRBD2 was called by the table and not checked on the DNA. TRBV21-1 is a pseudogene locus. The CDR3 loop spans 16 amino acids. The CDR3, as DNA: TGTGCCAGCAGCAAATTTTTAGCGGCGGTCCAAGAGACCCAGTACTTC. Amino acid sequence: CASSKFLAAVQETQYF.

The V and J genes are TRBV4-3 and TRBJ1-5; tentative D call: TRBD1 (5 bases). Trimming removed 4 bases at V and 0 bases at J, with 7 bases between. Looked up from germline, CDR1 is LGHNA and CDR2 is YSLEER. The CDR3 is 14 amino acids. CDR3 loop: CASSPGLSNQPQHF. Here the CDR3 DNA reads TGCGCCAGCAGCCCAGGGCTTAGCAATCAGCCCCAGCATTTT.